This T cell receptor (beta chain) was profiled in a study of blood T cell repertoires in COVID-19. Whole-study context: Acute and convalescent COVID-19 specimens originated in the United States, Italy and Spain. T cells, B-cell-depleted T cells, or PBMCs provided the cDNA or gDNA that served as material.

Original analysis: Reference gene primers were amplified, and this amplification served to estimate nucleated cell counts. Repertoires were generated with immunoSEQ multiplex PCR, while TCRdb's copy carries only in-frame clones and drops some. V, J and clone size are taken as reported in that table, and D and trimming were inferred from the DNA itself. The sample shows approximately 220,000 clones, 80% to 90% of them seen only once. Recruits, aged roughly 18 to 95 years, lived in some 25 US areas. CDR1 and CDR2 from the germline V gene are SEHNR and FQNEAQ (reference sequence). V dropped 5 bases and J dropped 0; count of bases not matched to a gene: 17. The CDR3 has 19 residues.

Sequenced input: PBMCs or T cells enriched from blood (not recorded which). This TCR derives from a woman younger than 30 in a cohort exposed to, infected with or recovered from COVID-19 (not recorded which). This chain joins TRBV7-9 and TRBJ2-3; 7 nucleotides match TRBD2. Here the CDR3 DNA reads TGTGCCAGCAGCCAGCTCACATCAGCGGGACTTACTAGCACAGATACGCAGTATTTT. Protein sequence: CASSQLTSAGLTSTDTQYF.